The 3 T cell receptor beta chains presented below share a single source sample, sequenced in a study of cytomegalovirus exposure and HLA in healthy donors. The PCR used 60 Vbeta and 13 Jbeta primers. This table comes from immunoSEQ multiplex PCR, and its TCRdb copy is limited to in-frame clones, with some not included. The sample lists about 160,000 clones, over 60% occurring once. Sequencing was done on a sample of PBMCs. Receptor source: a woman between 25 and 40 years old in good health and CMV-seronegative.

This clone was seen just once. The genes are TRBV19 and TRBJ2-1; TRBD2 matches at 10 bases. The CDR3 sequence is 15 residues long. The trim removed 7 bases at V and 2 bases at J, leaving 5 bases unmatched. The germline V gene has CDR1 LNHDA and CDR2 SQIVND (reference sequence). The CDR3 protein is CASNLGLAAYNEQFF. CDR3 sequence (DNA): TGTGCCAGTAACCTCGGACTAGCGGCCTACAATGAGCAGTTCTTC.

This clone has more than one count but fewer than ten. J is TRBJ2-7 and V is TRBV5-6; unclear D gene. From germline, CDR1 is SGHDT and CDR2 YYEEEE. This CDR3 is 13 amino acids long. Trimming shortened V by 0 bases and J by 6 bases, and 10 bases separated the two germline ends. CDR3 region: CASSLAIIGEQYF. CDR3 sequence (DNA): TGTGCCAGCAGCTTGGCGATAATCGGCGAGCAGTACTTC.

The J gene is TRBJ2-3, the V gene TRBV30, with D possibly TRBD2 on 5 matching bases. The V and J ends lost 4 bases and 4 bases respectively, with 12 bases between them. The CDR3 has 13 amino acids. CDR1 is GTSNPN, CDR2 SVGIG, per germline (reference sequence). CDR3 loop: CAWTQGSADTQYF. CDR3 nucleotides: TGTGCCTGGACCCAAGGGAGTGCAGATACGCAGTATTTT.